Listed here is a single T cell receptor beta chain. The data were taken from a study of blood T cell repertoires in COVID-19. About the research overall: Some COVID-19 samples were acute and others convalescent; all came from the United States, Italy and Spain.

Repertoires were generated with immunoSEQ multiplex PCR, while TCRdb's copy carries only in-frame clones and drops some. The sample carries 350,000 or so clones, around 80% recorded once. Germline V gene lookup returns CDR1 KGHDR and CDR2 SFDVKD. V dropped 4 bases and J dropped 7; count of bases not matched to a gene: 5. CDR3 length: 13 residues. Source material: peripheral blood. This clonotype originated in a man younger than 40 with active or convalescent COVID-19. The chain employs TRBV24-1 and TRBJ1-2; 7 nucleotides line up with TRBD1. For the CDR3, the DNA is TGTGCCACCAGTGACCTGACAGGGAGTGGCTACACCTTC. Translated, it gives CATSDLTGSGYTF.